What follows are 30 T cell receptor beta chains derived from one specimen sequenced in a study of T cell responses to AZD1222 COVID-19 vaccine. Profiling relied on immunoSEQ multiplex PCR, and the TCRdb table lists in-frame clones only, not all of them. Seen here are about 140,000 clones, more than 75% observed once, and the top ten hold approximately 3%. The sequenced sample was peripheral blood, obtained 28 days after the second AZD1222 dose. All receptors derive from an adult who received the AZD1222 COVID-19 vaccine.

This rearrangement joins TRBV19 to TRBJ2-7, with unresolved D. This CDR3 is 13 amino acids long. The germline V and J ends were trimmed by 5 bases and 1 base, with 9 bases remaining between them. Germline V gene data show CDR1 as LNHDA and CDR2 as SQIVND (reference sequence). As DNA, the CDR3 is TGTGCCAGTAGTGCTCCTCCATCCTACGAGCAGTACTTC. Encoded protein: CASSAPPSYEQYF.

This chain uses TRBV18 with TRBJ1-1; TRBD1 agrees at 7 bases. The CDR3 sequence is 14 residues long. Germline V lookup: CDR1 KGHSH, CDR2 LQKENI. The ends lost 6 bases at V and 2 bases at J; junction bases unmatched: 6. The CDR3 reads CASSRGTANTEAFF. The CDR3 region has the DNA TGTGCCAGCTCCCGCGGGACAGCAAACACTGAAGCTTTCTTT. Complete variable domain (other parts from reference TRBV18 and TRBJ1-1): NAGVMQNPRHLVRRRGQEARLRCSPMKGHSHVYWYRQLPEEGLKFMVYLQKENIIDESGMPKERFSAEFPKEGPSILRIQQVVRGDSAAYFCASSRGTANTEAFFGQGTRLTVV.

CDR3 in amino acids: CASSLRLGHTGELFF. The CDR3, as DNA: TGTGCCAGCAGCCTCAGACTGGGGCACACCGGGGAGCTGTTTTTT. V and J are TRBV7-9 and TRBJ2-2; tentative D call: TRBD1 (5 bases). V lost 5 bases to trimming and J lost 3 bases, with 13 bases between them. The CDR3 is 15 residues long. The germline gives CDR1 SEHNR, CDR2 FQNEAQ (reference sequence). Using reference TRBV7-9 and TRBJ2-2 for the parts outside the CDR3, the full variable domain is DTGVSQNPRHKITKRGQNVTFRCDPISEHNRLYWYRQTLGQGPEFLTYFQNEAQLEKSRLLSDRFSAERPKGSFSTLEIQRTEQGDSAMYLCASSLRLGHTGELFFGEGSRLTVL.

This chain uses TRBV19 with TRBJ2-3; 10 bases map to TRBD1. V lost 7 bases, J lost 5 bases, and 6 bases stayed unmatched. CDR3 size: 14 residues. CDR1 LNHDA and CDR2 SQIVND come from the germline V gene (reference sequence). The chain's CDR3 is CASKDRGRGDTQYF. CDR3 DNA: TGTGCCAGTAAAGACAGGGGGCGGGGAGATACGCAGTATTTT.

The V call is TRBV30, the J call TRBJ1-3; D remains ambiguous. Germline CDR1 and CDR2: GTSNPN and SVGIG (reference sequence). Between the trimmed V and J ends, which lost 1 base and 1 base, there was a span of 5 bases. The CDR3 runs to 13 residues. For the CDR3, the DNA is TGTGCCTGGAGTGGGGGTTCTGGAAACACCATATATTTT. Translating it yields CAWSGGSGNTIYF.

V is TRBV7-9 and J is TRBJ1-2; unclear D gene. From germline, CDR1 is SEHNR and CDR2 FQNEAQ (reference sequence). The CDR3 spans 13 residues. Deletions cut 1 base from V and 8 bases from J, with 11 bases between. This chain's CDR3 is CASSLDLWEGYTF. The CDR3 DNA is TGTGCCAGCAGCTTAGACTTATGGGAAGGCTACACCTTC. Using reference TRBV7-9 and TRBJ1-2 for the parts outside the CDR3, the full variable domain is DTGVSQNPRHKITKRGQNVTFRCDPISEHNRLYWYRQTLGQGPEFLTYFQNEAQLEKSRLLSDRFSAERPKGSFSTLEIQRTEQGDSAMYLCASSLDLWEGYTFGSGTRLTVV.

The chain links TRBV7-9 to TRBJ2-3; 9 bases align to TRBD2. J lost 1 base, V lost 5 bases, and 10 bases had no gene match. Germline V gives CDR1 SEHNR, CDR2 FQNEAQ (reference sequence). This CDR3 comprises 17 residues. The DNA for the CDR3 is TGTGCCAGCAGCGTTAAGAGCGGGGGGCGGGGCACAGATACGCAGTATTTT. Encoded protein: CASSVKSGGRGTDTQYF.

This clone appeared a few times. The J gene is TRBJ1-3, the V gene TRBV5-8; D remains ambiguous. V dropped 0 bases and J dropped 3 bases, with 13 bases sitting between them. The CDR3 consists of 16 residues. Germline-derived CDR1 and CDR2 are SGHTS and YDEGEE. CDR3 nucleotide sequence: TGTGCCAGCAGCTTGGGAGGTCGGGAGTTTGGAAACACCATATATTTT. It is translated as CASSLGGREFGNTIYF.

The chain employs TRBV27 and TRBJ1-5, with D unclear. The CDR3 extends over 12 amino acids. CDR1 and CDR2 from the germline V gene are MNHEY and SMNVEV (reference sequence). V lost 3 bases and J 6 bases, leaving 6 bases between the germline ends. This CDR3 is CASSFMGQPQHF. The CDR3 DNA follows: TGTGCCAGCAGTTTTATGGGTCAGCCCCAGCATTTT.

V is TRBV9 and J is TRBJ2-5, with TRBD1 as a possible D gene (6 bases). The CDR3 is 16 residues long. Looked up from germline, CDR1 is SGDLS and CDR2 is YYNGEE. V lost 4 bases, J lost 4 bases, and 20 bases lay in between. The CDR3 here is CASSSPDSRRLETQYF. The CDR3 coding sequence is TGTGCCAGCAGCTCACCGGACAGCCGTAGGTTAGAGACCCAGTACTTC.

The V call is TRBV21-1, the J call TRBJ1-1. TRBV21-1 constitutes a pseudogene. The CDR3 contains 16 residues. This CDR3 is CASSSTPFNCESEAFF. Here the CDR3 DNA reads TGTGCCAGCAGCTCAACCCCCTTTAACTGTGAATCTGAAGCTTTCTTT.

The chain's CDR3 is CASSLAASGNTIYF. The CDR3 DNA sequence: TGTGCCAGCAGCTTGGCCGCCTCTGGAAACACCATATATTTT. The chain has TRBV5-4 and TRBJ1-3; D not certain. The CDR3 spans 14 residues. CDR1 is SGHNT, CDR2 YYREEE, per germline (reference sequence). Trimming removed 0 bases from V and 0 bases from J, with 4 bases in between.

The V call is TRBV14, the J call TRBJ1-1; D remains unclear. The length of the CDR3 is 13 residues. V lost 0 bases, J lost 5 bases, and 7 bases lay in between. Germline V lookup: CDR1 SGHDN, CDR2 FVKESK. DNA of the CDR3: TGTGCCAGCAGCCAAGAGGTGAGGACTGAAGCTTTCTTT. Amino acid sequence: CASSQEVRTEAFF.

The chain combines TRBV5-8 with TRBJ1-6, with D perhaps matching TRBD1 (5 bases). The ends were cut back, 3 bases at V and 0 bases at J, with 13 bases in the middle. Germline CDR1 SGHTS, CDR2 YDEGEE. The CDR3 consists of 17 residues. The CDR3 bases are TGTGCCAGCAGCTCTACCGGGGCCTCCTCCTATAATTCACCCCTCCACTTT. This gives the protein CASSSTGASSYNSPLHF.

This rearrangement joins TRBV28 to TRBJ1-5; D uncertain. Germline V gene sequence: CDR1 MDHEN, CDR2 SYDVKM. The ends were cut back, 3 bases at V and 1 base at J, with 16 bases in the middle. This CDR3 has 17 residues. The CDR3 region is CASSLLPRVRSNQPQHF. CDR3 in DNA: TGTGCCAGCAGTTTGCTTCCTCGGGTTAGGAGCAATCAGCCCCAGCATTTT.

The chain joins TRBV7-9 to TRBJ2-2, with TRBD2 identical over 11 bases. CDR1 is SEHNR, CDR2 FQNEAQ, per germline (reference sequence). V trimming: 5 bases; J trimming: 4 bases; junction bases outside the gene matches: 9. This CDR3 spans 17 amino acids. CDR3 sequence: CASSAKLAGEGTGELFF. DNA of the CDR3: TGTGCCAGCAGCGCCAAACTAGCGGGAGAAGGCACCGGGGAGCTGTTTTTT.

The V and J genes are TRBV19 and TRBJ2-5; 8 nucleotides agree with TRBD2. The trim removed 8 bases at V and 4 bases at J, leaving 15 bases unmatched. The germline V gene encodes CDR1 LNHDA and CDR2 SQIVND (reference sequence). The CDR3 covers 16 residues. The CDR3: CASAGGALGQRETQYF. Written as DNA, the CDR3 is TGTGCCAGTGCGGGAGGTGCCCTTGGGCAGCGAGAGACCCAGTACTTC.

The V gene is TRBV28, the J gene TRBJ1-4, with D hard to call. The germline V gene encodes CDR1 MDHEN and CDR2 SYDVKM. V gave up 5 bases and J gave up 5 bases, with 6 bases separating them. The CDR3 spans 12 residues. DNA of the CDR3: TGTGCCAGCAGTGATTCCAATGAAAAACTGTTTTTT. Protein product: CASSDSNEKLFF.

This clone was seen just once. In DNA, the CDR3 is TGCGCCAGCAGCTTCCTGGACGGGAAGAACACCGGGGAGCTGTTTTTT. Translating gives CASSFLDGKNTGELFF. This chain connects TRBV5-1 to TRBJ2-2; tentative D call: TRBD2 (5 bases). Germline V gene lookup returns CDR1 SGHRS and CDR2 YFSETQ. This CDR3 has 16 residues. Between the trimmed V and J ends, which lost 2 bases and 1 base, there was a span of 12 bases.

V and J are TRBV25-1 and TRBJ1-5; 7 positions match TRBD1. The V and J ends lost 6 bases and 4 bases, in that order; junction bases with no gene match: 9. The CDR3 consists of 15 residues. Per the germline V gene, CDR1 is MGHDK and CDR2 is SYGVNS. CDR3 sequence (DNA): TGTGCCAGCAGCGAAGACAGGGTCGGAAATCAGCCCCAGCATTTT. Protein sequence: CASSEDRVGNQPQHF.

The chain combines TRBV5-4 with TRBJ1-6, with D hard to call. CDR3 length: 15 amino acids. Germline loops: CDR1 SGHNT, CDR2 YYREEE (reference sequence). Trimming pared 0 bases from V and 7 bases from J, leaving 11 bases between. For the CDR3, the DNA is TGTGCCAGCAGCTTGGACCCAGGCCTAAATTCACCCCTCCACTTT. Residues: CASSLDPGLNSPLHF. Looking up the rest from reference TRBV5-4 and TRBJ1-6 gives the full variable domain: ETGVTQSPTHLIKTRGQQVTLRCSSQSGHNTVSWYQQALGQGPQFIFQYYREEENGRGNFPPRFSGLQFPNYSSELNVNALELDDSALYLCASSLDPGLNSPLHFGNGTRLTVT.

V and J are TRBV5-1 and TRBJ2-3; D is unresolved. CDR1 SGHRS and CDR2 YFSETQ come from the germline V gene. This CDR3 is 14 amino acids long. Deletions cut 6 bases from V and 6 bases from J, with 17 bases between. The CDR3 is CASNEQPDVDTQYF. The DNA of the CDR3 is TGCGCCAGCAATGAACAGCCCGACGTGGATACGCAGTATTTT.

The chain has TRBV5-1 and TRBJ2-5; either TRBD1 or TRBD2 may fit D (5 bases each). In germline, CDR1 is SGHRS, CDR2 YFSETQ. The V and J ends lost 0 bases and 4 bases respectively, with 10 bases between them. The CDR3 runs to 14 residues. CDR3 loop: CASSLGSGRETQYF. CDR3 nucleotide sequence: TGCGCCAGCAGCTTGGGTTCAGGGAGAGAGACCCAGTACTTC.

This clone was observed many times. J is TRBJ2-1 and V is TRBV2; TRBD1 matches 7 bases. V was pared by 6 bases and J by 8 bases, with 7 bases of the junction left unmatched. The CDR3 runs to 13 residues. The germline gives CDR1 SNHLY, CDR2 FYNNEI. The CDR3 region has the DNA TGTGCCAGCAGACCACAGGGGAGCGATGAGCAGTTCTTC. Translated, it gives CASRPQGSDEQFF.

The chain joins TRBV10-1 to TRBJ2-3; TRBD2 might be the D (6 bases). From germline, CDR1 is WNHNN and CDR2 SYGVQD (reference sequence). V was trimmed by 6 bases and J by 0 bases, leaving 16 bases between them. The CDR3 contains 16 residues. The CDR3 nucleotides are TGCGCCAGCAGCGCGTTACGCGGAGGGAGCACAGATACGCAGTATTTT. It specifies CASSALRGGSTDTQYF.

This clone was found once. The chain employs TRBV27 and TRBJ2-2; unclear D gene. Germline V gene data show CDR1 as MNHEY and CDR2 as SMNVEV (reference sequence). V dropped 7 bases and J dropped 1 base, with 7 bases sitting between them. The CDR3 sequence is 13 residues long. The CDR3 protein is CASTRENTGELFF. CDR3 bases: TGTGCCAGCACCCGAGAGAACACCGGGGAGCTGTTTTTT.

There are a few counts of this clone. This rearrangement joins TRBV28 to TRBJ1-1; maybe TRBD1 (6 bases). The CDR3 runs to 14 residues. Trimming removed 6 bases from V and 3 bases from J, with 14 bases in between. CDR1 is MDHEN and CDR2 is SYDVKM in the germline V gene. This CDR3 is CASSPDRMDTEAFF. The CDR3 DNA reads TGTGCCAGCAGCCCCGACAGGATGGACACTGAAGCTTTCTTT.

This clone was observed a single time. CDR3 nucleotides: TGTGCCTGGAGGGACAGGGGAGGCGGTCAGCCCCAGCATTTT. This sequence encodes CAWRDRGGGQPQHF. This rearrangement joins TRBV30 to TRBJ1-5; 9 positions agree with TRBD1. The V segment lost 3 bases and the J segment 6 bases; nucleotides outside the gene matches: 6. This CDR3 spans 14 amino acids. Germline values: CDR1 GTSNPN, CDR2 SVGIG (reference sequence).

This CDR3 reads CASSQGSDYRESYTF. The CDR3 DNA reads as TGTGCCAGCAGCCAAGGGTCGGATTATAGAGAAAGCTACACCTTC. This chain joins TRBV14 and TRBJ1-2; D uncertain. CDR3 size: 15 residues. CDR1 is SGHDN and CDR2 is FVKESK in the germline V gene. V lost 1 base and J 9 bases, leaving 18 bases between the germline ends.

The chain links TRBV6-5 to TRBJ1-5, with TRBD1 as a possible D gene (5 bases). V was clipped by 0 bases and J by 4 bases, with 10 bases between them. The CDR3 sequence is 15 residues long. From germline, CDR1 is MNHEY and CDR2 SVGAGI. The CDR3 loop is CASSYSGTGNQPQHF. The CDR3 DNA sequence: TGTGCCAGCAGTTACTCGGGGACGGGGAATCAGCCCCAGCATTTT.